The 31 T cell receptor beta chains in this list originate from one sample, sequenced in a study of CD8 T cells in ankylosing spondylitis. TCRdb re-called the 5' RACE reads with MiXCR, one entry per CDR3 protein. The data show approximately 250,000 distinct CDR3 sequences, with more than 9% seen just once and about 3% held by the top ten. Source material: blood, either unsorted or a sorted T cell fraction (not recorded which). These receptors came from a male donor with ankylosing spondylitis or in good health (not recorded which).

V gene TRBV2 combines with J gene TRBJ2-2; D possibly corresponds to TRBD1 (6 bases). V was clipped by 7 bases and J by 2 bases, with 14 bases between them. This CDR3 comprises 15 residues. The V gene's germline CDR1 is SNHLY and CDR2 FYNNEI. CDR3 in amino acids: CASTETGRNTGELFF. The CDR3 nucleotides are TGTGCCAGCACGGAGACAGGAAGAAACACCGGGGAGCTGTTTTTT.

This clonotype was picked up many times. The chain employs TRBV12-3 or TRBV12-4 and TRBJ1-5; 8 bases are shared with TRBD1. This CDR3 contains 13 residues. V shed 7 bases, J shed 4 bases, and the junction held 3 bases outside the gene matches. The DNA of the CDR3 is TGTGCCAGCAAAGGACAGGGAAATCAGCCCCAGCATTTT. Translated: CASKGQGNQPQHF.

This clonotype was counted only a few times. The CDR3 nucleotides read TGTGCCAGCAAATCCCGAGGAGGCACTGAAGCTTTCTTT. Translating gives CASKSRGGTEAFF. This rearrangement joins TRBV12-3 or TRBV12-4 to TRBJ1-1; D unclear. The CDR3 covers 13 residues. Trimming removed 7 bases at V and 4 bases at J, with 13 bases between.

The rearrangement joins TRBV19 to TRBJ1-2, with D hard to call. The CDR3 spans 13 residues. V was trimmed by 7 bases and J by 5 bases, leaving 14 bases between them. The germline V gene encodes CDR1 LNHDA and CDR2 SQIVND (reference sequence). As DNA, the CDR3 is TGTGCCAGTATGAGGACTGACCCTTATGGCTACACCTTC. Translation gives CASMRTDPYGYTF.

Notes on this clonotype: Possible read error: a much larger clone is one base away. J is TRBJ1-1 and V is TRBV4-2; possible D gene TRBD1, 5 bases. CDR3 length: 16 residues. Germline loops: CDR1 LGHNA, CDR2 YNFKEQ. The CDR3, as DNA: TGTGTCAGCAGCCAGTCCTCGGGGGGGGTAGGCACTGAAGCTTTCTTT. Its protein is CVSSQSSGGVGTEAFF.

This clonotype occurred many times. The gene calls are TRBV10-3 and TRBJ1-6; 7 nucleotides match TRBD1. V dropped 11 bases and J dropped 4; count of bases not matched to a gene: 8. The CDR3 runs 14 residues. Germline V lookup: CDR1 ENHRY, CDR2 SYGVKD. The CDR3: CAARPGQYNSPLHF. CDR3 DNA sequence: TGTGCCGCCCGACCGGGACAGTATAATTCACCCCTCCACTTT.

In its sample, this clonotype was seen many times. The gene calls are TRBV20-1 and TRBJ2-1, with 8 bases lining up with TRBD2. The CDR3 is 14 residues long. Trimming took 5 bases from V and 7 from J; bases not matched to a gene: 10. Germline V gene lookup returns CDR1 DFQATT and CDR2 SNEGSKA (reference sequence). The CDR3 here is CSASTNGRGNEQFF. CDR3 DNA: TGCAGTGCTTCAACTAACGGGAGGGGAAATGAGCAGTTCTTC.

This clonotype was recorded at least ten times. The chain carries TRBV5-1 and TRBJ2-7; D gene ambiguous. Between the trimmed V and J ends, which lost 0 bases and 0 bases, there was a span of 7 bases. CDR1 and CDR2 from the germline V gene are SGHRS and YFSETQ. The CDR3 totals 14 residues. The CDR3 reads CASSLAANSYEQYF. In DNA form, the CDR3 reads TGCGCCAGCAGCTTGGCAGCAAACTCCTACGAGCAGTACTTC.

This clonotype was seen ten or more times. This chain uses TRBV24-1 with TRBJ2-3; D uncertain. Germline CDR1 is KGHDR and CDR2 is SFDVKD. V shed 0 bases and J shed 2 bases, with 8 bases lying between them. This CDR3 is built from 15 residues. The CDR3 region is CATSDLTDSTDTQYF. Here the CDR3 DNA reads TGTGCCACCAGTGATTTGACCGACTCCACAGATACGCAGTATTTT.

The chain employs TRBV27 and TRBJ2-2, with D perhaps TRBD1 (7 bases). Germline V gene data show CDR1 as MNHEY and CDR2 as SMNVEV (reference sequence). The V end lost 5 bases, the J end lost 6 bases, and 13 bases lay between the germline ends. There are 14 residues in the CDR3. The CDR3 loop is CASSGTAGSGELFF. The DNA of the CDR3 is TGTGCCAGCAGTGGGACAGCGGGCTCCGGGGAGCTGTTTTTT.

This clonotype was found many times. The chain uses TRBV7-7 and TRBJ1-3; D call uncertain. V was clipped by 1 base and J by 0 bases, with 10 bases between them. The CDR3 extends over 16 amino acids. The V gene's germline CDR1 is SSHAT and CDR2 FNYEAQ (reference sequence). CDR3 in amino acids: CASSLGGVGSGNTIYF. The CDR3 DNA is TGTGCCAGCAGCTTAGGTGGCGTAGGCTCTGGAAACACCATATATTTT.

The rearrangement links TRBV20-1 to TRBJ1-2; 7 nucleotides line up with TRBD1. CDR1 and CDR2 (germline): DFQATT, SNEGSKA (reference sequence). The CDR3 consists of 13 residues. The V gene end was trimmed by 5 bases and the J gene end by 6 bases; junction bases not matched to a gene: 9. CDR3: CSAQTGASHGYTF. CDR3 DNA: TGCAGTGCTCAAACAGGGGCCAGCCATGGCTACACCTTC.

This clonotype was detected ten times or more. CDR3 protein: CSAEGAGRTEAFF. The CDR3 bases are TGCAGTGCCGAAGGGGCAGGGAGAACTGAAGCTTTCTTT. The chain couples TRBV20-1 to TRBJ1-1, with D possibly matching TRBD1 (5 bases). CDR3 size: 13 residues. V lost 6 bases and J lost 5, with 16 bases in between. Germline V gives CDR1 DFQATT, CDR2 SNEGSKA (reference sequence).

This clonotype was seen many times. The chain uses TRBV2 and TRBJ1-6; D gene unclear. V lost 7 bases and J 9 bases, leaving 10 bases between the germline ends. This CDR3 is built from 12 residues. Germline V gene sequence: CDR1 SNHLY, CDR2 FYNNEI. CDR3 bases: TGTGCCAGCAAGGGCCATAGTTCACCCCTCCACTTT. Translated, it gives CASKGHSSPLHF.

This clonotype was seen a few times. The V and J genes are TRBV11-2 and TRBJ2-7; no clear D gene. V lost 2 bases, J lost 6 bases, and 5 bases lay in between. The CDR3 length is 11 residues. Germline CDR1 is SGHAT and CDR2 is FQNNGV. The CDR3 coding sequence is TGTGCCAGCAGCTTATTTAGCGAGCAGTACTTC. Encoded protein: CASSLFSEQYF.

This clonotype was recorded at least ten times. This chain links TRBV10-3 with TRBJ2-7, with 10 nucleotides matching TRBD2. Germline values: CDR1 ENHRY, CDR2 SYGVKD. CDR3 length: 15 residues. Trimming took 5 bases from V and 6 from J; bases not matched to a gene: 10. The DNA for the CDR3 is TGTGCCATCAGTTTCGGCCTAGCGGGAGAAAGCGAGCAGTACTTC. Translating gives CAISFGLAGESEQYF.

This clonotype was observed at least ten times. The chain joins TRBV20-1 to TRBJ2-3; TRBD2 matches at 7 bases. V shed 6 bases and J 0 bases; nucleotides not matched to a gene: 9. Germline assignment: CDR1 DFQATT and CDR2 SNEGSKA (reference sequence). CDR3 length: 15 amino acids. The CDR3 DNA sequence: TGCAGTGCCCGAAGACCAGCGGGGAGCACAGATACGCAGTATTTT. Translation: CSARRPAGSTDTQYF.

The rearrangement links TRBV4-1 to TRBJ1-2; 9 nucleotides align to TRBD1. Germline values: CDR1 MGHRA, CDR2 YSYEKL. Losses at the gene ends were 4 bases for V and 8 bases for J; bases not matched to a gene: 17. This CDR3 has 17 amino acids. The CDR3 DNA follows: TGCGCCAGCAGCCTTACGCCGGGACAGGGTGTAGTTTGGGGCTACACCTTC. Residues: CASSLTPGQGVVWGYTF.

This clonotype was found many times. This chain connects TRBV5-1 to TRBJ1-4; possibly TRBD1 for D (5 bases). V was pared by 5 bases and J by 4 bases, with 15 bases between. There are 15 residues in the CDR3. CDR1 and CDR2 from the germline V gene are SGHRS and YFSETQ. The CDR3 DNA reads as TGCGCCAGCAGAGAAGGGGACGGATATAATGAAAAACTGTTTTTT. It yields the protein CASREGDGYNEKLFF.

This clonotype appeared many times. The chain couples TRBV29-1 to TRBJ2-5, with 7 bases identical to TRBD1. CDR1 is SQVTM and CDR2 is ANQGSEA in the germline V gene. This CDR3 is built from 10 residues. J was trimmed by 7 bases and V by 6 bases; bases with no gene match: 2. The CDR3 sequence: CSVRQGTQYF. The DNA for the CDR3 is TGCAGCGTACGACAGGGGACCCAGTACTTC.

Many counts were recorded for this clonotype. This sequence joins TRBV5-1 and TRBJ2-5; D not resolved. V was clipped by 5 bases and J by 2 bases, with 10 bases between them. CDR1 and CDR2 from the germline V gene are SGHRS and YFSETQ. The CDR3 consists of 13 residues. The CDR3 coding sequence is TGCGCCAGCAGTTCGTACACACAAGAGACCCAGTACTTC. Protein: CASSSYTQETQYF.

In this sample, this clonotype turned up many times. This chain links TRBV29-1 with TRBJ2-5; TRBD2 aligns across 7 bases. CDR3 length equals 14 residues. V shed 6 bases and J 3 bases; nucleotides not matched to a gene: 10. Germline V gene sequence: CDR1 SQVTM, CDR2 ANQGSEA. The CDR3, as DNA: TGCAGCGTGTGGGGGGGGACCAAGGAAGAGACCCAGTACTTC. Protein product: CSVWGGTKEETQYF.

Ten or more counts support this clonotype. This sequence joins TRBV6-5 and TRBJ1-2; maybe TRBD1 (5 bases). V shed 5 bases and J shed 8 bases, with 12 bases lying between them. This CDR3 is built from 12 residues. Germline V gene data show CDR1 as MNHEY and CDR2 as SVGAGI. The CDR3, as DNA: TGTGCCAGCAGTACAGGCGTAGGAGGCTACACCTTC. Protein sequence: CASSTGVGGYTF.

This clonotype was seen a handful of times. V is TRBV5-1 and J is TRBJ2-5, with TRBD2 identical over 13 bases. The CDR3 extends over 17 amino acids. Per germline, CDR1 SGHRS and CDR2 YFSETQ. J lost 1 base, V lost 0 bases, and 3 bases had no gene match. The CDR3 bases are TGCGCCAGCAGCTTGGGACTAGCGGGGGGCGCCCAAGAGACCCAGTACTTC. This translates into CASSLGLAGGAQETQYF.

At least ten counts were recorded for this clonotype. CDR3 in DNA: TGTGCCAGCAGCAGACAGGCAGGGGGCGCAGGAAACACCATATATTTT. Protein sequence: CASSRQAGGAGNTIYF. The chain combines TRBV21-1 with TRBJ1-3; the table calls TRBD1, which could not be checked here. TRBV21-1 is an annotated pseudogene. The CDR3 contains 16 residues.

J is TRBJ2-1 and V is TRBV5-5, with D possibly called TRBD1 or TRBD2 (6 bases each). The CDR3 spans 14 residues. Trimming removed 2 bases at V and 9 bases at J, with 15 bases between. CDR1 and CDR2 from the germline V gene are SGHKS and YYEKEE (reference sequence). The CDR3 nucleotides read TGTGCCAGCAGCTTATGGGGGGCGCAGGGTGAGCAGTTCTTC. It specifies CASSLWGAQGEQFF.

The chain is built from TRBV29-1 and TRBJ2-1, with 11 bases that match TRBD1. Trimming took 8 bases from V and 4 from J; bases not matched to a gene: 4. Germline V gives CDR1 SQVTM, CDR2 ANQGSEA. There are 13 residues in the CDR3. CDR3 sequence reads: CSLGQGAYNEQFF. Written as DNA, the CDR3 is TGCAGCTTAGGACAGGGGGCATACAATGAGCAGTTCTTC.

The CDR3, as DNA: TGTGCCAGCAGCTTACTTGGCGGGGAGGGGACCCAGTACTTC. This translates into CASSLLGGEGTQYF. This sequence joins TRBV7-2 and TRBJ2-5; 7 bases are a match to TRBD2. Germline V CDR1 and CDR2: SGHTA, FQGNSA. This CDR3 is built from 14 residues. Trimming took 2 bases from V and 7 from J; bases not matched to a gene: 7.

This clonotype has only one observation. CDR3 in DNA: TGTGCCTGGAGTCCGGGGATGAGGGATGAAAAACTGTTTTTT. Protein: CAWSPGMRDEKLFF. The rearrangement uses TRBV30 and TRBJ1-4; D not certain. V lost 2 bases and J 6 bases, leaving 13 bases between the germline ends. Per germline, CDR1 GTSNPN and CDR2 SVGIG (reference sequence). This CDR3 contains 14 residues.

Of note for this clonotype: The junction departs from the called germline gene at one end, perhaps through a read error. This chain uses TRBV5-1 with TRBJ2-1; 9 nucleotides line up with TRBD1. The CDR3 totals 15 residues. From germline, CDR1 is SGHRS and CDR2 YFSETQ. CDR3 coding DNA: TGCGCCAACAGCTTAGAGGGACAGGGATACAATGAGCAGTTCTTC. Its protein product is CANSLEGQGYNEQFF.

There are a few counts of this clonotype. V usage is TRBV7-9 and J usage is TRBJ1-1; no firm D call. Trimming left V 5 bases short and J 1 base short, with 11 bases between. Germline V gene sequence: CDR1 SEHNR, CDR2 FQNEAQ (reference sequence). This CDR3 has 14 amino acids. The CDR3 loop reads CASSEAGRNTEAFF. The CDR3 DNA follows: TGTGCCAGCAGCGAGGCAGGCCGGAACACTGAAGCTTTCTTT.